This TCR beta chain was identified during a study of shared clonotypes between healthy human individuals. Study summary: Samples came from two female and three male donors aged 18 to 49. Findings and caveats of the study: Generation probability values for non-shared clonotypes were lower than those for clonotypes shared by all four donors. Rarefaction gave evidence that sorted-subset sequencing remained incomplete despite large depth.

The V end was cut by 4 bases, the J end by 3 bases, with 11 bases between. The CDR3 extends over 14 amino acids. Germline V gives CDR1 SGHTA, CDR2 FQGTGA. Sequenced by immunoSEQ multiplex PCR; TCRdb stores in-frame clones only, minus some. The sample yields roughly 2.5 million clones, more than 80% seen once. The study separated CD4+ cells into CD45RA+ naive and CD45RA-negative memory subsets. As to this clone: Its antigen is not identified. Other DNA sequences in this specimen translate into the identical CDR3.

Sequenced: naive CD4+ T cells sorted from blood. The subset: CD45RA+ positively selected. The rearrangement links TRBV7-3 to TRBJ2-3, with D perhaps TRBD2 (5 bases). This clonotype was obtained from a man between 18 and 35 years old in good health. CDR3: CASSSRGGTDTQYF. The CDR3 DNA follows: TGTGCCAGCAGCTCAAGAGGAGGTACAGATACGCAGTATTTT.